These 20 T cell receptor beta chains originate from one sample sequenced in a study of CD8+ T cells in alopecia areata. Extraction and reverse transcription of RNA yielded cDNA as the sequencing template. Generated by immunoSEQ multiplex PCR, the TCRdb table keeps only in-frame clones and is missing some. The table records 150,000 to 200,000 clones, 60% of them present only once. Treatment denoted: oral pan-JAK inhibitor, 5-10 mg twice daily. The source was CD4+ T cells sorted from blood, collected at week 24, from a patient treated with tofacitinib. The receptors come from a human donor with alopecia areata.

Concerning this clone itself: One end of the junction does not line up with germline, which may come from a read error. V and J are TRBV7-7 and TRBJ2-3; D is unresolved. Germline lookup yields CDR1 SSHAT and CDR2 FNYEAQ (reference sequence). This CDR3 is 13 amino acids long. CDR3 amino acids: CASSLGSADTQYF. CDR3 DNA: TGTGCTAGCAGCTTAGGGTCAGCAGATACGCAGTATTTT. Full variable domain (rest looked up from reference TRBV7-7 and TRBJ2-3): GAGVSQSPRYKVTKRGQDVTLRCDPISSHATLYWYQQALGQGPEFLTYFNYEAQPDKSGLPSDRFSAERPEGSISTLTIQRTEQRDSAMYRCASSLGSADTQYFGPGTRLTVL.

The chain is built from TRBV19 and TRBJ2-3, with D tentatively TRBD2 (5 bases). The CDR3 runs 15 residues. Trimming left V 5 bases short and J 1 base short, with 13 bases between. Germline V lookup: CDR1 LNHDA, CDR2 SQIVND (reference sequence). The CDR3 DNA is TGTGCCAGTAGTTCCGGAGGAGGACGCACAGATACGCAGTATTTT. Translating gives CASSSGGGRTDTQYF.

V and J are TRBV29-1 and TRBJ2-1; TRBD1 matches 9 bases. V lost 3 bases to trimming and J lost 7 bases; unmatched junction nucleotides: 7. Germline V CDR1 and CDR2: SQVTM, ANQGSEA. The length of the CDR3 is 14 residues. CDR3 in amino acids: CSVESGTGKNEQFF. DNA for the CDR3: TGCAGCGTTGAGTCGGGGACAGGGAAAAATGAGCAGTTCTTC.

A remark on this clone: The sample carries other DNA sequences with the same CDR3. The chain employs TRBV29-1 and TRBJ2-5; D is uncertain. The germline V and J ends were trimmed by 1 base and 4 bases, with 4 bases remaining between them. The CDR3 sequence is 11 residues long. Germline V CDR1 and CDR2: SQVTM, ANQGSEA. The CDR3 DNA is TGCAGCGTTGAAGGCCTAGAGACCCAGTACTTC. Translating gives CSVEGLETQYF.

This clone was found once. The rearrangement uses TRBV2 and TRBJ2-3; the D is unclear. The CDR3 is 13 residues long. The germline V gene has CDR1 SNHLY and CDR2 FYNNEI. The V gene lost 3 bases and the J gene lost 2 bases, with 6 bases spanning the gap. The CDR3 here is CASSEANTDTQYF. The CDR3 DNA follows: TGTGCCAGCAGTGAGGCAAACACAGATACGCAGTATTTT.

This clone appeared a single time. The chain joins TRBV5-1 to TRBJ2-5, with 7 nucleotides matching TRBD1. This CDR3 has 14 amino acids. V lost 5 bases, J lost 4 bases, and 8 bases stayed unmatched. The germline V gene has CDR1 SGHRS and CDR2 YFSETQ. CDR3: CASRNLQGPETQYF. CDR3 coding DNA: TGCGCCAGCAGAAATTTACAGGGGCCAGAGACCCAGTACTTC.

This chain links TRBV2 with TRBJ1-1; the D is unclear. V was trimmed by 3 bases and J by 4 bases, leaving 15 bases between them. Germline CDR1 reads SNHLY; CDR2 reads FYNNEI. The CDR3 runs 15 residues. CDR3 residues: CASSDAAVRPTEAFF. The CDR3 coding sequence is TGTGCCAGCAGTGATGCCGCGGTCAGGCCCACTGAAGCTTTCTTT.

This clone has just a few counts. The gene calls are TRBV4-1 and TRBJ2-1; D not resolved. Germline assignment: CDR1 MGHRA and CDR2 YSYEKL. V was cut by 1 base and J by 5 bases, with 6 bases left in between. The length of the CDR3 is 13 residues. CDR3 sequence: CASSQVENNEQFF. In DNA, the CDR3 is TGCGCCAGCAGCCAAGTTGAGAACAATGAGCAGTTCTTC.

A few counts support this clone. The rearrangement uses TRBV25-1 and TRBJ1-2; no clear D. From germline, CDR1 is MGHDK and CDR2 SYGVNS. This CDR3 spans 13 amino acids. V shed 5 bases and J shed 6 bases, with 13 bases lying between them. The DNA for the CDR3 is TGTGCCAGCAGTCCTACGGGCGCCAATGGCTACACCTTC. This codes for CASSPTGANGYTF.

The rearrangement joins TRBV10-2 to TRBJ1-2; D is uncertain. This CDR3 comprises 16 residues. V was clipped by 6 bases and J by 0 bases, with 17 bases between them. Looked up from germline, CDR1 is WSHSY and CDR2 is SAAADI. The CDR3 DNA reads TGCGCCAGCAGGTCGCCCCCGGCCCGGACTAACTATGGCTACACCTTC. Protein: CASRSPPARTNYGYTF.

J is TRBJ1-2 and V is TRBV5-1; D is possibly TRBD1 (6 bases). Germline CDR1 is SGHRS and CDR2 is YFSETQ. This CDR3 contains 16 residues. Deletions cut 4 bases from V and 4 bases from J, with 20 bases between. In DNA, the CDR3 is TGCGCCAGCAGCACCGGACAGCCGGCTGGAGGCTATGGCTACACCTTC. Translated, it gives CASSTGQPAGGYGYTF. Supplemented by reference TRBV5-1 and TRBJ1-2, the full variable domain reads KAGVTQTPRYLIKTRGQQVTLSCSPISGHRSVSWYQQTPGQGLQFLFEYFSETQRNKGNFPGRFSGRQFSNSRSEMNVSTLELGDSALYLCASSTGQPAGGYGYTFGSGTRLTVV.

This clone was detected a few times. This rearrangement joins TRBV30 to TRBJ1-2; no clear D gene. This CDR3 is 15 amino acids long. Trimming pared 0 bases from V and 4 bases from J, leaving 15 bases between. Germline V gene lookup returns CDR1 GTSNPN and CDR2 SVGIG (reference sequence). The CDR3 DNA sequence: TGTGCCTGGAGTGTACGAGAAGCGTCCAGCTATGGCTACACCTTC. Translation: CAWSVREASSYGYTF. Full variable domain (rest looked up from reference TRBV30 and TRBJ1-2): SQTIHQWPATLVQPVGSPLSLECTVEGTSNPNLYWYRQAAGRGLQLLFYSVGIGQISSEVPQNLSASRPQDRQFILSSKKLLLSDSGFYLCAWSVREASSYGYTFGSGTRLTVV.

The rearrangement links TRBV30 to TRBJ2-5; a possible D gene is TRBD1 (6 bases). There are 11 residues in the CDR3. Looked up from germline, CDR1 is GTSNPN and CDR2 is SVGIG (reference sequence). Trimming took 8 bases from V and 7 from J, leaving 14 bases between them. CDR3 nucleotides: TGTGCCCGTGGACAGATCGGGACCCAGTACTTC. It is translated as CARGQIGTQYF.

The chain recombines TRBV29-1 with TRBJ2-5; either TRBD1 or TRBD2 may fit D (6 bases each). This CDR3 has 12 amino acids. Germline V gives CDR1 SQVTM, CDR2 ANQGSEA. The V gene lost 7 bases and the J gene lost 5 bases, with 14 bases spanning the gap. CDR3: CSGRQAGETQYF. The CDR3 DNA is TGCAGCGGACGACAGGCGGGGGAGACCCAGTACTTC.

This clone occurred a few times. V and J are TRBV30 and TRBJ2-7; D might be TRBD1 (6 bases). Trimming took 4 bases from V and 2 from J, leaving 15 bases between them. Germline CDR1 GTSNPN, CDR2 SVGIG (reference sequence). This CDR3 comprises 14 residues. This CDR3 is CAWTPGGTTYEQYF. The DNA of the CDR3 is TGTGCCTGGACCCCTGGGGGCACTACCTACGAGCAGTACTTC.

The chain has TRBV4-1 and TRBJ1-4; maybe TRBD1 (6 bases). The CDR3 has 14 amino acids. Germline CDR1 MGHRA, CDR2 YSYEKL. V lost 2 bases and J lost 7, with 11 bases in between. Here the CDR3 reads CASSQQGTSEKLFF. DNA of the CDR3: TGCGCCAGCAGCCAACAGGGGACGAGTGAAAAACTGTTTTTT.

The table lists this clone with a few counts. This rearrangement joins TRBV11-1 to TRBJ1-2; D possibly corresponds to TRBD1 (5 bases). This CDR3 has 13 residues. V was cut by 2 bases and J by 6 bases, with 10 bases left in between. CDR1 is SGHAT, CDR2 FQDESV, per germline (reference sequence). The CDR3 is CASSLSVTDGYTF. CDR3 nucleotide sequence: TGTGCCAGCAGCTTAAGCGTGACAGATGGCTACACCTTC. Looking up the rest from reference TRBV11-1 and TRBJ1-2 gives the full variable domain: EAEVAQSPRYKITEKSQAVAFWCDPISGHATLYWYRQILGQGPELLVQFQDESVVDDSQLPKDRFSAERLKGVDSTLKIQPAELGDSAMYLCASSLSVTDGYTFGSGTRLTVV.

The chain couples TRBV30 to TRBJ1-6; TRBD1 matches at 8 bases. CDR3 length equals 14 residues. J gave up 8 bases and V 6 bases, and 9 bases lay outside the gene matches. Germline V gives CDR1 GTSNPN, CDR2 SVGIG (reference sequence). CDR3 protein: CACQRTGMDSPLHF. The CDR3 bases are TGTGCCTGCCAGCGGACAGGGATGGATTCACCCCTCCACTTT. The variable domain in full, completed from reference TRBV30 and TRBJ1-6, reads SQTIHQWPATLVQPVGSPLSLECTVEGTSNPNLYWYRQAAGRGLQLLFYSVGIGQISSEVPQNLSASRPQDRQFILSSKKLLLSDSGFYLCACQRTGMDSPLHFGNGTRLTVT.

The rearrangement links TRBV30 to TRBJ2-7, with D hard to call. Germline V lookup: CDR1 GTSNPN, CDR2 SVGIG (reference sequence). V gave up 0 bases and J gave up 6 bases, with 9 bases separating them. The CDR3 is 12 residues long. CDR3 sequence (DNA): TGTGCCTGGAGTGTCTCCAGGCGCGAGCAGTACTTC. Translation: CAWSVSRREQYF.

The chain has TRBV7-2 and TRBJ2-5; no reliable D call. V lost 2 bases and J 5 bases, leaving 9 bases between the germline ends. Germline V CDR1 and CDR2: SGHTA, FQGNSA. The CDR3 has 13 amino acids. The CDR3 spells CASSLYPAETQYF. CDR3 DNA sequence: TGTGCCAGCAGCTTATATCCCGCGGAGACCCAGTACTTC.